The clone carrying this T cell receptor (beta chain) showed up just once. This sample was taken from a study of blood T cell repertoires in COVID-19. The overall study: In each case, the material was cDNA or gDNA derived from T cells, B-cell-depleted T cells, or PBMCs.

Sequenced by immunoSEQ multiplex PCR; TCRdb stores in-frame clones only, minus some. The repertoire has roughly 240,000 clones, 75% to 90% of them found once; the top ten carry roughly 3%. The clonotype comes from a woman aged 25 to 39 who had recovered from COVID-19. Sequences were obtained from peripheral blood.

In nucleotides, the CDR3 is TGTGCCAGCAGTTTCGGTGGAGGGGCGGTGGATTCACCCCTCCACTTT. Its protein product is CASSFGGGAVDSPLHF. J is TRBJ1-6 and V is TRBV6-5; D may be TRBD1 (5 bases). From germline, CDR1 is MNHEY and CDR2 SVGAGI. The V end lost 4 bases, the J end lost 8 bases, and 18 bases lay between the germline ends. This CDR3 spans 16 amino acids.